The entry below gives a single T cell receptor beta chain sequence along with its context. The data are from a study of radiotherapy plus CTLA-4 blockade in lung cancer. The length of the CDR3 is 14 residues. Trimming took 6 bases from V and 0 from J, leaving 9 bases between them. Germline CDR1 is SNHLY and CDR2 is FYNNEI. Profiled with immunoSEQ multiplex PCR; TCRdb holds only in-frame clones, not every one. The sample has around 26,000 clones, less than 80% seen once. V usage is TRBV2 and J usage is TRBJ2-1; D is unresolved. Here the sequenced sample was peripheral blood, taken from a patient treated with radiotherapy plus ipilimumab. The origin of this receptor is a human donor with non-small cell lung cancer whose response to radiotherapy plus ipilimumab could not be evaluated. CDR3 in amino acids: CASRVHSSYNEQFF. The DNA of the CDR3 is TGTGCCAGCAGGGTCCATAGCTCCTACAATGAGCAGTTCTTC. The variable domain in full, with the rest retrieved from reference TRBV2 and TRBJ2-1, is EPEVTQTPSHQVTQMGQEVILRCVPISNHLYFYWYRQILGQKVEFLVSFYNNEISEKSEIFDDQFSVERPDGSNFTLKIRSTKLEDSAMYFCASRVHSSYNEQFFGPGTRLTVL.